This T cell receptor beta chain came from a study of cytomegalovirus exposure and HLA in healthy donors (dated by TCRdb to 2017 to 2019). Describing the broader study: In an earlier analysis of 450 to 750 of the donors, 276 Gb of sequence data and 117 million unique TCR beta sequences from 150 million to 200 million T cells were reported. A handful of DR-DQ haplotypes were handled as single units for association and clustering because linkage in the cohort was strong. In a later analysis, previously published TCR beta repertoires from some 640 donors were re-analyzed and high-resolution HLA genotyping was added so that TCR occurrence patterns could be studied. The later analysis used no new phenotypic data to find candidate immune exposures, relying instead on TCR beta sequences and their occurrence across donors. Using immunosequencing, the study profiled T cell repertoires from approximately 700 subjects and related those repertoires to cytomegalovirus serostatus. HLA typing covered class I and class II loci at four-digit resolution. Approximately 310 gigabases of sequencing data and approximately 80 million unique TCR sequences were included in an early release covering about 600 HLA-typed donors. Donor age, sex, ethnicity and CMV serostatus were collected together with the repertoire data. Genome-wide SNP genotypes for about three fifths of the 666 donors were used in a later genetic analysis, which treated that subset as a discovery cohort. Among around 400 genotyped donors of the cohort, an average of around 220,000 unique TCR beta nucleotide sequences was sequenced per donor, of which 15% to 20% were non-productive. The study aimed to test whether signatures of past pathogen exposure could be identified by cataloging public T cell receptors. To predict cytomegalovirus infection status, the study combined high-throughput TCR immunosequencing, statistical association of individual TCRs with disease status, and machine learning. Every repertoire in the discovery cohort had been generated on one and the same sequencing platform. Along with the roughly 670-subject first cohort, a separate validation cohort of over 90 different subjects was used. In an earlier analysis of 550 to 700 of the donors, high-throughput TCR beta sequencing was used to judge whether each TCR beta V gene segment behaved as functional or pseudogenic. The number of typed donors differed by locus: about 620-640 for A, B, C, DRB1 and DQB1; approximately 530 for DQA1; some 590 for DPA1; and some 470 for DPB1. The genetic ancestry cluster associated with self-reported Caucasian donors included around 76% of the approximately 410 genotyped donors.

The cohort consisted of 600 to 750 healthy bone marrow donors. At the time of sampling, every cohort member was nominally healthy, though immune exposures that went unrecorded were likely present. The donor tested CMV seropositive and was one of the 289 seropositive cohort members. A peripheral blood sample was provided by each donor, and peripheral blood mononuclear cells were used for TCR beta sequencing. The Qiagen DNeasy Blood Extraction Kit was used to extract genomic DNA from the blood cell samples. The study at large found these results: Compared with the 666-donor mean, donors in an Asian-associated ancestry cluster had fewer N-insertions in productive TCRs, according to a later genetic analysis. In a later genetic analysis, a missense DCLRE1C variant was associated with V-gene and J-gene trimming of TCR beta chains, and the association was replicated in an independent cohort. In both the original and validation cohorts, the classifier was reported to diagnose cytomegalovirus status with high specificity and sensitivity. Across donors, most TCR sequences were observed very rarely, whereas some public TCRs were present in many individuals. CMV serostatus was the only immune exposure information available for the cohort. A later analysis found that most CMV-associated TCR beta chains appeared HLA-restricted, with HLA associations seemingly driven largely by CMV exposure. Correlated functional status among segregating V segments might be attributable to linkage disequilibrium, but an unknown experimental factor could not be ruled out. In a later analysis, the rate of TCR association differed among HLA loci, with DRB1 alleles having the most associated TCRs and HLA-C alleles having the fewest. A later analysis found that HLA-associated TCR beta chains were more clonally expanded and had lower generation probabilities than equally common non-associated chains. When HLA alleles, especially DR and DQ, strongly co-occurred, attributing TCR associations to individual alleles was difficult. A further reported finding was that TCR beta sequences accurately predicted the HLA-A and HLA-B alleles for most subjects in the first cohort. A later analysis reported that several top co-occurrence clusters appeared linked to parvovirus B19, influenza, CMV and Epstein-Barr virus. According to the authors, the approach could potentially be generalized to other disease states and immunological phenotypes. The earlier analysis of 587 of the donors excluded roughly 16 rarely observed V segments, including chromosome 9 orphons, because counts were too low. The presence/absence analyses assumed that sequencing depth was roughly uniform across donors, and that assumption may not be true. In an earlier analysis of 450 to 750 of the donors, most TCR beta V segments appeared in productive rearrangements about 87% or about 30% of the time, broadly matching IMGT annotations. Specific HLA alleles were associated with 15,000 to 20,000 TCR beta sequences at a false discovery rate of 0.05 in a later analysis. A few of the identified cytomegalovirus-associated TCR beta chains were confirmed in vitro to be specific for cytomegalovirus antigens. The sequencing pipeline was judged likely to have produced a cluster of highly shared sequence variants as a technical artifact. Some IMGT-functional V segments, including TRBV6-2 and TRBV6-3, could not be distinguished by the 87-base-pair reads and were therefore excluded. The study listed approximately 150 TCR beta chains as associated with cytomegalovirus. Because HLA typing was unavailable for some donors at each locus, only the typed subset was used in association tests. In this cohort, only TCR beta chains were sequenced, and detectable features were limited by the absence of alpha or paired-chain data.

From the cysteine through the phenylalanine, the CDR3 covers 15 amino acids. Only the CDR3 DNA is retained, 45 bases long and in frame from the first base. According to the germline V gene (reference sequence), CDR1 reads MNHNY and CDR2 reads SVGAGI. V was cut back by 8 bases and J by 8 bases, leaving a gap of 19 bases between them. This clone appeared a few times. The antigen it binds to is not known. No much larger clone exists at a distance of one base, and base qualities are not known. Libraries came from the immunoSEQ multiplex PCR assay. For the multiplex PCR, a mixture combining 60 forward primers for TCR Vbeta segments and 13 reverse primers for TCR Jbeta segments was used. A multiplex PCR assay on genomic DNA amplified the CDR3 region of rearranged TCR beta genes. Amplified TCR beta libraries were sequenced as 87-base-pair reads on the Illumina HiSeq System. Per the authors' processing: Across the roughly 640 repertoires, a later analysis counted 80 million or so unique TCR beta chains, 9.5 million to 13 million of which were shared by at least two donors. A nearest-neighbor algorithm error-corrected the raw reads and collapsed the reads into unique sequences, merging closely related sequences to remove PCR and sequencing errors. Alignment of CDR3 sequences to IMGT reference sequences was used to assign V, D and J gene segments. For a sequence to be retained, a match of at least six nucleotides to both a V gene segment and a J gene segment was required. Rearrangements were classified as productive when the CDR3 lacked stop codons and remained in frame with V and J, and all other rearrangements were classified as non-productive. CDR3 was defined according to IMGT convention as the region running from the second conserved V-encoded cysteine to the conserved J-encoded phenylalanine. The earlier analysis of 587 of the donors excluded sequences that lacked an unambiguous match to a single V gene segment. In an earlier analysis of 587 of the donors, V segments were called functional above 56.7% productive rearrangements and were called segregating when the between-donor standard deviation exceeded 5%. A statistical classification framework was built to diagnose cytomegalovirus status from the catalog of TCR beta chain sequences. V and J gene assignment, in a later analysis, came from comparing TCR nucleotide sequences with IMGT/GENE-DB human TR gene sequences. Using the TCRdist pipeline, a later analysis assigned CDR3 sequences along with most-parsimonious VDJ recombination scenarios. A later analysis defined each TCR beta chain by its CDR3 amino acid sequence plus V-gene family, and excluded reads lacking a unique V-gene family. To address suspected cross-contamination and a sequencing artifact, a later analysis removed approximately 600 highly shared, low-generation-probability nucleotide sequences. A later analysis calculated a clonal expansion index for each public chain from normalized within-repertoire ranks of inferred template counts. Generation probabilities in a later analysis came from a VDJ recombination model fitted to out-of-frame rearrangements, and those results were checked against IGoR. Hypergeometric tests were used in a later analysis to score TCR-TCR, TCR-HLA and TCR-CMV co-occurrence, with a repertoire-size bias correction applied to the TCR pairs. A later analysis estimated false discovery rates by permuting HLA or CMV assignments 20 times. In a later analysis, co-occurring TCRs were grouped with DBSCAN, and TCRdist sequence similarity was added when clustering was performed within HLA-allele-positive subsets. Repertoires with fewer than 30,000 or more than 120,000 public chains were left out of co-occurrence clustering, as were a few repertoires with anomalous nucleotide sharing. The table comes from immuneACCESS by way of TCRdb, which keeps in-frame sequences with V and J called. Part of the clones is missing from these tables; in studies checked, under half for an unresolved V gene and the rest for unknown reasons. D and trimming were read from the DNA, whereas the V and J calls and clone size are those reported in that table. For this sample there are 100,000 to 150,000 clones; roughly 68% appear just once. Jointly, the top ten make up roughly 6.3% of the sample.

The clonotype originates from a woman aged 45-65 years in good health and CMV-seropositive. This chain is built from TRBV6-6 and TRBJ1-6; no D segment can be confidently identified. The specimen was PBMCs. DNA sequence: TGTGCCAGCGGAGGAACCCCCCTGCGGGATTCACCCCTCCACTTT. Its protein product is CASGGTPLRDSPLHF.